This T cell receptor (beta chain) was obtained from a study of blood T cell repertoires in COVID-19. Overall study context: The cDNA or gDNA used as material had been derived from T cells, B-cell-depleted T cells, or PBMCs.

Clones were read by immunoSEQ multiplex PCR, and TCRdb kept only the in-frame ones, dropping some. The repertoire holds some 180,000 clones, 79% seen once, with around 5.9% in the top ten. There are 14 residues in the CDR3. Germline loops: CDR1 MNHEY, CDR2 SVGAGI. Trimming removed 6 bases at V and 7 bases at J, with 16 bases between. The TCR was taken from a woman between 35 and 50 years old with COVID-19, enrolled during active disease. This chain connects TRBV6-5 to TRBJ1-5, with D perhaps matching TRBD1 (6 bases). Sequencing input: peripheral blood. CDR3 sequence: CASRLSRGFQPQHF. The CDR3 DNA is TGTGCCAGCAGACTAAGCAGGGGTTTCCAGCCCCAGCATTTT.